This TCR beta chain is from a study of CD8 T cells in Susac syndrome. Per germline, CDR1 SGHTA and CDR2 FQGNSA. Deletions cut 3 bases from V and 4 bases from J, with 15 bases between. The CDR3 is 15 amino acids. A quantity of about 0.5 to 1 ug RNA underwent reverse transcription using random hexamers. A multiplex approach, immunoSEQ multiplex PCR, amplified TCR beta CDR3 across 54 Vbeta and 13 Jbeta. TCRdb re-analysed the immunoSEQ multiplex PCR reads in MiXCR, keeping a single row per CDR3 protein. The table includes 100,000 to 150,000 distinct CDR3 sequences, more than 90% detected once. Sequencing used CD8+ T cells from PBMCs. This clonotype was obtained from a human donor with Susac syndrome. The rearrangement joins TRBV7-2 to TRBJ2-5; TRBD2 is a possible D gene (6 bases). CDR3 in amino acids: CASSLTTTSRETQYF. CDR3 DNA: TGTGCCAGCAGCTTGACCACGACTAGTAGAGAGACCCAGTACTTC.